Presented here are 30 T cell receptor beta chains from one specimen sequenced in a study of OX40 agonist ivuxolimab in advanced cancers. TCRdb keeps only in-frame clones here, not all; method: immunoSEQ multiplex PCR. Of 85,000 to 90,000 clones listed, 80% to 95% were seen once; the top ten hold roughly 1.1%. The source material was CD4+ or CD8+ T cells sorted from blood, sampled in a trial of the OX40 agonist ivuxolimab. The source of these receptors is an adult with an advanced solid tumor such as melanoma, head and neck, liver or kidney cancer.

The chain links TRBV18 to TRBJ2-7; 9 positions agree with TRBD1. Germline CDR1 and CDR2: KGHSH and LQKENI. V was clipped by 3 bases and J by 6 bases; unmatched bases: 9. The CDR3 is 15 residues long. CDR3 amino acids: CASSPGQGVSREQYF. The CDR3 region has the DNA TGTGCCAGCTCACCGGGACAGGGAGTTTCTCGCGAGCAGTACTTC.

This chain connects TRBV30 to TRBJ2-7; 12 positions match TRBD1. CDR1 and CDR2 (germline): GTSNPN, SVGIG (reference sequence). This CDR3 region has 13 residues. In DNA form, the CDR3 reads TGTGTAATAGGGGGACAGGGGGCTTACGAGCAGTACTTC. Its protein product is CVIGGQGAYEQYF.

This clone was detected only once. V gene TRBV5-1 combines with J gene TRBJ2-2; a weak D match, TRBD2 (5 bases). CDR1 is SGHRS, CDR2 YFSETQ, per germline. With 2 bases removed from V and 6 bases from J, the gap between germline ends came to 14 bases. This CDR3 has 15 residues. The CDR3 reads CASSLGGGGSGELFF. The CDR3 DNA reads as TGCGCCAGCAGCTTAGGCGGCGGCGGGTCCGGGGAGCTGTTTTTT.

V is TRBV14 and J is TRBJ2-3; TRBD2 matches at 8 bases. Germline V gene sequence: CDR1 SGHDN, CDR2 FVKESK. V lost 1 base, J lost 12 bases, and 3 bases stayed unmatched. The CDR3 sequence is 12 residues long. The CDR3 loop is CASSQVGLVQYF. Written as DNA, the CDR3 is TGTGCCAGCAGCCAAGTGGGACTAGTTCAGTATTTT.

The chain links TRBV4-1 to TRBJ1-3; D not certain. CDR3 length equals 14 residues. V lost 0 bases and J 0 bases, leaving 3 bases between the germline ends. Germline values: CDR1 MGHRA, CDR2 YSYEKL. CDR3: CASSQEGSGNTIYF. Written as DNA, the CDR3 is TGCGCCAGCAGCCAAGAGGGCTCTGGAAACACCATATATTTT.

This clone was detected only a few times. The chain couples TRBV10-3 to TRBJ1-2; perhaps TRBD1 as D (6 bases). Germline V gene lookup returns CDR1 ENHRY and CDR2 SYGVKD. The CDR3 runs 13 residues. V lost 4 bases and J 4 bases, leaving 10 bases between the germline ends. The CDR3 here is CAISGKQGYGYTF. CDR3 in DNA: TGTGCCATCAGTGGGAAACAGGGCTATGGCTACACCTTC.

The chain has TRBV10-2 and TRBJ2-3, with no clear D. V lost 7 bases and J lost 0, with 8 bases in between. Germline V gene lookup returns CDR1 WSHSY and CDR2 SAAADI. This CDR3 comprises 13 residues. The CDR3: CASMRISTDTQYF. The CDR3, as DNA: TGCGCCAGCATGAGGATTAGCACAGATACGCAGTATTTT.

The V and J genes are TRBV18 and TRBJ1-2, with 7 bases lining up with TRBD1. This CDR3 has 15 amino acids. The germline V gene has CDR1 KGHSH and CDR2 LQKENI. V trimming: 5 bases; J trimming: 5 bases; junction bases outside the gene matches: 11. CDR3 loop: CASSGGTADPYGYTF. The CDR3 coding sequence is TGTGCCAGCTCAGGGGGGACAGCGGACCCTTATGGCTACACCTTC.

This clone showed up just once. One end of the junction does not line up with germline, which may come from a read error. The chain couples TRBV5-1 to TRBJ2-3, with D possibly matching TRBD2 (6 bases). Germline V gene data show CDR1 as SGHRS and CDR2 as YFSETQ. The CDR3 runs to 12 residues. This CDR3 is CASSSGVDAQYF. The DNA for the CDR3 is TGCGCCAGCAGCTCGGGAGTAGATGCGCAGTATTTT.

This chain links TRBV2 with TRBJ1-2, with D tentatively TRBD1 (5 bases). V lost 4 bases to trimming and J lost 8 bases, with 17 bases between them. CDR3 size: 14 residues. Germline V gene data show CDR1 as SNHLY and CDR2 as FYNNEI. In DNA, the CDR3 is TGTGCCAGCAGTGCGGGGGAGGGGTCGCGGGGCTACACCTTC. Its protein is CASSAGEGSRGYTF.

The V call is TRBV6-5, the J call TRBJ2-2; D possibly corresponds to TRBD1 (6 bases). The V and J ends lost 9 bases and 3 bases respectively, with 11 bases between them. CDR3 length: 13 amino acids. Germline V gene sequence: CDR1 MNHEY, CDR2 SVGAGI. The CDR3 DNA follows: TGTGCCAGACAGGGATTCGACACCGGGGAGCTGTTTTTT. Its protein product is CARQGFDTGELFF.

The V call is TRBV18, the J call TRBJ1-1; D may be TRBD1 (6 bases). The CDR3 extends over 16 amino acids. The germline CDR1 and CDR2 sequences are KGHSH and LQKENI. Trimming removed 2 bases from V and 3 bases from J, with 16 bases in between. CDR3 coding DNA: TGTGCCAGCTCACCATCACAAGGGGGGGCGGACACTGAAGCTTTCTTT. This translates into CASSPSQGGADTEAFF.

The gene calls are TRBV28 and TRBJ1-1; D is undetermined. V was pared by 3 bases and J by 0 bases, with 11 bases between. CDR3 length: 15 amino acids. CDR1 is MDHEN, CDR2 SYDVKM, per germline. The CDR3 nucleotides are TGTGCCAGCAGTTTGGATGTCAGCCTGAACACTGAAGCTTTCTTT. This codes for CASSLDVSLNTEAFF.

This clone has more than one count but fewer than ten. V is TRBV9 and J is TRBJ1-5; D gene uncertain. Germline assignment: CDR1 SGDLS and CDR2 YYNGEE. V was shortened by 3 bases and J by 11 bases, with 6 bases between the two germline ends. The length of the CDR3 is 10 residues. CDR3 amino acids: CASSAPTQHF. The CDR3 bases are TGTGCCAGCAGCGCCCCGACCCAGCATTTT.

The chain recombines TRBV19 with TRBJ2-4, with 8 bases lining up with TRBD1. Germline V gene data show CDR1 as LNHDA and CDR2 as SQIVND (reference sequence). Unmatched junction bases numbered 9, after V lost 6 bases and J lost 2 bases. The CDR3 consists of 16 residues. CDR3 DNA sequence: TGTGCCAGTAGCGGCCCAGGGGGCTCAACCAAAAACATTCAGTACTTC. Its translation: CASSGPGGSTKNIQYF.

The chain recombines TRBV6-6 with TRBJ1-5; 9 bases are shared with TRBD1. Losses at the gene ends were 6 bases for V and 7 bases for J; bases not matched to a gene: 10. CDR1 and CDR2 from the germline V gene are MNHNY and SVGAGI (reference sequence). CDR3 length: 15 amino acids. CDR3 in amino acids: CASRSTGQGGQPQHF. In DNA, the CDR3 is TGTGCCAGCAGATCGACGGGACAGGGTGGACAGCCCCAGCATTTT.

The V call is TRBV5-6, the J call TRBJ1-1; the D gene is possibly TRBD1 (5 bases). CDR1 is SGHDT and CDR2 is YYEEEE in the germline V gene. There are 14 residues in the CDR3. Trimming cost V 4 bases and J 5 bases, with 15 bases left between them. CDR3 nucleotide sequence: TGTGCCAGCAGCAAGGGACTTTGGGGAACTGAAGCTTTCTTT. Translation: CASSKGLWGTEAFF.

V gene TRBV5-1 combines with J gene TRBJ1-3; D possibly corresponds to TRBD1 (5 bases). The CDR3 runs 16 residues. With 4 bases removed from V and 4 bases from J, the gap between germline ends came to 18 bases. The V gene's germline CDR1 is SGHRS and CDR2 YFSETQ. The CDR3 loop reads CASSHGTLMGGNTIYF. CDR3 nucleotides: TGCGCCAGCAGCCACGGGACCCTGATGGGAGGAAACACCATATATTTT.

As regards this clone: One end of the junction varies from germline; a read error may be responsible. CDR3 region: CASSEWEGDRAILLNYGQYF. For the CDR3, the DNA is TGTGCCAGCAGTGAATGGGAAGGGGACAGGGCGATTCTACTAAATTACGGGCAGTACTTC. The chain uses TRBV6-1 and TRBJ2-7, with 9 positions matching TRBD1. Per germline, CDR1 MNHNS and CDR2 SASEGT. CDR3 length: 20 residues.

The CDR3, as DNA: TGTGCCGCCCGTCGAGGGGTCTCAGGGGAGCTGTTTTTT. It is translated as CAARRGVSGELFF. V is TRBV6-1 and J is TRBJ2-2, with D perhaps assigned TRBD1 or TRBD2 (5 bases each). Germline V gene data show CDR1 as MNHNS and CDR2 as SASEGT. CDR3 size: 13 residues. Trimming cost V 11 bases and J 8 bases, with 18 bases left between them.

The rearrangement joins TRBV28 to TRBJ1-2; D is unresolved. The CDR3 totals 13 residues. With 10 bases removed from V and 8 bases from J, the gap between germline ends came to 20 bases. The V gene's germline CDR1 is MDHEN and CDR2 SYDVKM. The CDR3 coding sequence is TGTGCCACCAAGGTTACTCCCATCTTGGGCTACACCTTC. Translation: CATKVTPILGYTF.

CDR3 protein: CASSPRTGGYEQYF. The CDR3 coding sequence is TGTGCCAGCAGCCCCAGGACAGGGGGCTACGAGCAGTACTTC. The chain has TRBV7-9 and TRBJ2-7, with TRBD1 matching 10 bases. CDR1 and CDR2 from the germline V gene are SEHNR and FQNEAQ (reference sequence). V lost 5 bases, J lost 3 bases, and 4 bases stayed unmatched. There are 14 residues in the CDR3.

This sequence joins TRBV7-6 and TRBJ2-3; 8 nucleotides align to TRBD2. Per the germline V gene, CDR1 is SGHVS and CDR2 is FNYEAQ. V was pared by 5 bases and J by 5 bases, with 9 bases of the junction left unmatched. CDR3 length: 15 residues. CDR3 sequence reads: CASSPTGSGGDTQYF. The CDR3 DNA sequence: TGTGCCAGCAGCCCAACCGGGAGCGGGGGAGATACGCAGTATTTT.

The rearrangement links TRBV19 to TRBJ1-2, with D tentatively TRBD1 (6 bases). Germline V lookup: CDR1 LNHDA, CDR2 SQIVND (reference sequence). Trimming shortened V by 3 bases and J by 0 bases, and 11 bases separated the two germline ends. The CDR3 has 15 residues. The CDR3 spells CASSIKAGANYGYTF. The CDR3 DNA follows: TGTGCCAGTAGTATTAAGGCAGGGGCTAACTATGGCTACACCTTC.

There are a few counts of this clone. The chain is built from TRBV7-9 and TRBJ2-7; D may be TRBD2 (6 bases). The germline gives CDR1 SEHNR, CDR2 FQNEAQ (reference sequence). With 6 bases removed from V and 5 bases from J, the gap between germline ends came to 14 bases. The CDR3 covers 13 residues. The CDR3 sequence: CASSLTGVHEQYF. The CDR3 region has the DNA TGTGCCAGCAGTTTGACGGGGGTCCACGAGCAGTACTTC.

Concerning this clone: One end of the junction is discordant with germline, which a read error may explain. This chain links TRBV7-7 with TRBJ2-2; TRBD2 is a possible D gene (5 bases). Germline V gene lookup returns CDR1 SSHAT and CDR2 FNYEAQ (reference sequence). The CDR3 length is 14 residues. The CDR3 DNA follows: TGTGCTAGCAGCTTAGAGGAGGCATCCGGGGAGCTGTTTTTT. It codes for CASSLEEASGELFF.

The V gene is TRBV21-1, the J gene TRBJ2-1; TRBD1, the table's D call, was not compared with the DNA. TRBV21-1 is a documented pseudogene. The length of the CDR3 is 19 residues. The CDR3, as DNA: TGTGCCAGCAGCGCAACCTCCGGGACACCTTCATTCTCCTACAATGAGCAGTTCTTC. This sequence encodes CASSATSGTPSFSYNEQFF.

The rearrangement links TRBV5-6 to TRBJ2-6; no clear D gene. The CDR3 covers 16 residues. From germline, CDR1 is SGHDT and CDR2 YYEEEE. V was pared by 1 base and J by 4 bases, with 12 bases between. The CDR3 here is CASSLYSRTGANVLTF. The CDR3, as DNA: TGTGCCAGCAGCTTGTATTCAAGGACCGGGGCCAACGTCCTGACTTTC.

The V call is TRBV7-2, the J call TRBJ2-2, with D maybe TRBD2 (5 bases). This CDR3 is 15 amino acids long. Trimming removed 5 bases at V and 4 bases at J, with 14 bases between. The germline CDR1 and CDR2 sequences are SGHTA and FQGNSA. The CDR3 coding sequence is TGTGCCAGCAGCCCAACCTCCGGGGTCACCGGGGAGCTGTTTTTT. It specifies CASSPTSGVTGELFF.

The chain joins TRBV2 to TRBJ1-5; 8 bases align to TRBD1. CDR1 and CDR2 (germline): SNHLY, FYNNEI. The ends lost 9 bases at V and 5 bases at J; junction bases unmatched: 9. This CDR3 is 14 amino acids long. In nucleotides, the CDR3 is TGTGCCAGTCATTCGACAGGGGCGGATCAGCCCCAGCATTTT. Its translation is CASHSTGADQPQHF. The full variable domain, in which reference TRBV2 and TRBJ1-5 provide the parts outside the CDR3, is EPEVTQTPSHQVTQMGQEVILRCVPISNHLYFYWYRQILGQKVEFLVSFYNNEISEKSEIFDDQFSVERPDGSNFTLKIRSTKLEDSAMYFCASHSTGADQPQHFGDGTRLSIL.